Given below is one T cell receptor (beta chain) in context. The source of the sample is a study of CD8+ T cells in alopecia areata. About the study: The study gave treated patients oral tofacitinib at 5 to 10 mg twice daily. Tofacitinib exposure lasted 6 to 18 months, followed by 6 months off drug.

In alopecia areata patients, both lesional scalp punch biopsies and peripheral blood were collected. With 4 bases clipped from V and 4 bases from J, the junction kept 2 bases outside the gene matches. Germline V gives CDR1 SQVTM, CDR2 ANQGSEA. The CDR3 extends over 12 amino acids. RNA extraction was followed by reverse transcription into cDNA, which acted as the sequencing template. This table comes from immunoSEQ multiplex PCR, and its TCRdb copy is limited to in-frame clones, with some not included. Among about 69,000 clones listed, approximately 64% were seen once. The gene calls are TRBV29-1 and TRBJ1-1, with 8 positions matching TRBD1. The starting material was CD8+ T cells sorted from blood, obtained at week 0. This clonotype was obtained from a human donor with alopecia areata. The CDR3 protein is CSVVRGPTEAFF. The CDR3 DNA reads TGCAGCGTTGTCAGGGGGCCCACTGAAGCTTTCTTT.